A single TCR beta chain is shown here with its context. Its cognate antigen is unknown. The sample originates from a study of CD8 T cells in ankylosing spondylitis. It was by quantitative 5'-RACE with molecular barcodes that TCR beta libraries were made. TCRdb passed the 5' RACE reads through MiXCR, listing each CDR3 protein once. The profile covers 700,000 or so distinct CDR3 sequences, with around 20% appearing a single time and around a fifth taken by the ten largest. The V and J ends lost 7 bases and 2 bases, in that order; junction bases with no gene match: 6. The CDR3 extends over 14 amino acids. CDR1 SGHAT and CDR2 FQNNGV come from the germline V gene. General observations from the study: Roughly eight highly homologous variants made up a TCR beta motif, and this motif appeared characteristic of ankylosing spondylitis blood. Earlier literature documents some of the motif variants in reactive arthritis synovial fluid and blood. Disease-linked clones were CD8+ and relatively rare in peripheral blood.

The chain is built from TRBV11-2 and TRBJ2-7; 9 bases fit TRBD1. The receptor's source is a male donor with ankylosing spondylitis. Sequencing was carried out using blood, either unsorted or a sorted T cell fraction (not recorded which). The CDR3 region is CASIRDRVTYEQYF. The CDR3 nucleotides are TGTGCCAGCATCCGGGACAGGGTAACCTACGAGCAGTACTTC.